Here is one T cell receptor (beta chain) with its context. Its antigen is currently not known. Base qualities are missing; no much larger clone stands one base away. This record comes from a study of OX40 agonist ivuxolimab in advanced cancers. For context, the study as a whole: Ivuxolimab was a fully human IgG2 agonistic monoclonal antibody targeting the costimulatory receptor OX40 (CD134). Intravenous ivuxolimab was administered to patients every 2 weeks at six dose levels: 0.01, 0.1, 0.3, 1.5, 3 and 10 mg/kg. Of the 50 or so patients in dose escalation, 19 had hepatocellular carcinoma, about 15 had melanoma, 9 had renal cell carcinoma and 9 had head and neck cancer. The dose-escalation cohort was about 83% male with a mean age of 60 years, ranging from about 20 to 80. Patients were allowed to have had prior anti-PD-1, anti-PD-L1 or anti-CTLA-4 therapy, and around two fifths of the dose-escalation patients had been treated with checkpoint inhibitors. Partial responses occurred in three dose-escalation patients: two with cutaneous melanoma and one with hepatocellular carcinoma. Peripheral TCRbeta sequencing was intended to test whether TCR sequence diversity was altered and clonal T-cell expansion was caused by ivuxolimab. The paper describes the monotherapy dose-escalation part (N ≈ 52 patients) of the phase I trial of ivuxolimab.

For sequencing of the TCRbeta CDR3 region, genomic DNA was extracted from the sorted cells. The immunoSEQ Assay was used for sequencing of TCRbeta CDR3 regions. TCRdb took over this immuneACCESS table, retaining in-frame rearrangements with V and J assigned. Such tables are incomplete; in checked studies, under half of the missing clones stem from an unresolved V gene, and the remainder is unexplained. The sample table shows roughly 53,000 clones, and roughly three quarters are seen once. The ten largest clones take up around 2.3% of the sample. The investigation overall reported the following: In the 0.1-3.0 mg/kg groups, partial responders were among the patients with the lowest normalized peripheral clonal expansion, particularly in CD8+ T cells. Clonal expansion of both CD4+ and CD8+ blood T cells was observed from baseline to week 6 at doses 0.1 to 3.0 mg/kg. The antigen specificity of the clonally expanded peripheral T cells was not determined. Low levels of normalized T-cell clonal expansion were also seen in some patients who did not respond. After ivuxolimab, CD8+ T cells had more expanded clones than CD4+ T cells on average.

The cysteine opens and the phenylalanine closes a CDR3 of 11 amino acids. The read is trimmed to its CDR3 DNA, 33 bases read in frame from base 1. Trimming costs V 7 bases and J 5 bases, and their ends lie 11 bases apart. The germline V gene (reference sequence) supplies CDR1 DFQATT and CDR2 SNEGSKA. The trial excluded patients who had a history of autoimmune disease or who were on systemic immunosuppression. In every dose cohort, peripheral blood was drawn for TCR sequencing at baseline, cycle 4 day 1, and cycle 7 day 1. Samples came from an open-label, multicenter, first-in-human phase I dose-escalation trial of ivuxolimab. Adults with locally advanced or metastatic head and neck squamous cell, hepatocellular, melanoma or renal cell carcinoma were enrolled in the trial. Before TCR sequencing, CD4+ T cells and CD8+ T cells from peripheral blood were sorted into separate populations.

The specimen comprised CD4+ or CD8+ T cells sorted from blood, sampled in a trial of the OX40 agonist ivuxolimab. This TCR was recovered from an adult with an advanced solid tumor such as melanoma, head and neck, liver or kidney cancer. The chain employs TRBV20-1 and TRBJ1-1; the D segment cannot be called with confidence. The DNA reads TGCAGTGAGTCGGGTCGAACTGAAGCTTTCTTT. It translates to CSESGRTEAFF.